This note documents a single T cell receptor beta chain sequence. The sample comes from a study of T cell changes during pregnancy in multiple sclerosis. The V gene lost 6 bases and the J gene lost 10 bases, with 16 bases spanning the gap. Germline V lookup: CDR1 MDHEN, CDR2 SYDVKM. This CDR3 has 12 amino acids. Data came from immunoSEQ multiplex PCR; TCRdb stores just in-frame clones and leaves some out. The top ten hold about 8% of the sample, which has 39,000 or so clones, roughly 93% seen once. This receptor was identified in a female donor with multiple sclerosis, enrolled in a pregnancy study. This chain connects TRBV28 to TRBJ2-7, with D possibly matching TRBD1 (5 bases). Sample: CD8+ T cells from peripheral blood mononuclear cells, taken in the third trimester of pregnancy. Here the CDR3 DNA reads TGTGCCAGCAGGGTAGACAGTGGCGGACAGTACTTC. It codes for CASRVDSGGQYF. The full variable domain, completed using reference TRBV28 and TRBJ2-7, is DVKVTQSSRYLVKRTGEKVFLECVQDMDHENMFWYRQDPGLGLRLIYFSYDVKMKEKGDIPEGYSVSREKKERFSLILESASTNQTSMYLCASRVDSGGQYFGPGTRLTVT.